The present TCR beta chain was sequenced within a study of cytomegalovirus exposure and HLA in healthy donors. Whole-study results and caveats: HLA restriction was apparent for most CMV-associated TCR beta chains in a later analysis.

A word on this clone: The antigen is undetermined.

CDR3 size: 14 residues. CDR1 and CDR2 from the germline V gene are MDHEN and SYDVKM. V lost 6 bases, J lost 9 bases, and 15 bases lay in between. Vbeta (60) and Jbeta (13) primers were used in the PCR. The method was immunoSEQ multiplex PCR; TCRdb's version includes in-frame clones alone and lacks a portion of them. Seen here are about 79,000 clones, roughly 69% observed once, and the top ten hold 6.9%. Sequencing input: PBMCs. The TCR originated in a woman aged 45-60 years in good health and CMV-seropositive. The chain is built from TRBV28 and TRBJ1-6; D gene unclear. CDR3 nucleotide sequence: TGTGCCAGCAGCGAAGGACTGAAGGGTTCACCCCTCCACTTT. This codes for CASSEGLKGSPLHF. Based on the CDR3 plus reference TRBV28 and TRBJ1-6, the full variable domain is DVKVTQSSRYLVKRTGEKVFLECVQDMDHENMFWYRQDPGLGLRLIYFSYDVKMKEKGDIPEGYSVSREKKERFSLILESASTNQTSMYLCASSEGLKGSPLHFGNGTRLTVT.